The next 17 T cell receptor beta chains were all read from a single sample in a study of cytomegalovirus exposure and HLA in healthy donors. The assay was immunoSEQ multiplex PCR, and TCRdb's table has in-frame clones only and misses some. Among about 49,000 clones listed, roughly 94% were seen once. Material: PBMCs. The receptors stem from a young woman in good health and CMV-seropositive.

The V and J genes are TRBV6-1 and TRBJ1-2; D ambiguous. Trimming took off 0 bases at V and 8 bases at J, with 13 bases between the two ends. CDR3 length: 14 residues. In germline, CDR1 is MNHNS, CDR2 SASEGT. The CDR3 spells CASSEAQSGLGYTF. CDR3 bases: TGTGCCAGCAGTGAAGCCCAATCGGGTCTGGGCTACACCTTC.

This chain joins TRBV28 and TRBJ2-6; D remains unclear. CDR3 size: 17 residues. V gave up 2 bases and J gave up 0 bases, with 11 bases separating them. In germline, CDR1 is MDHEN, CDR2 SYDVKM. The CDR3 nucleotides read TGTGCCAGCAGTTTACTAGATCGCGGCTCTGGGGCCAACGTCCTGACTTTC. Its protein is CASSLLDRGSGANVLTF.

The chain has TRBV5-1 and TRBJ1-1, with D tentatively TRBD1 (5 bases). Germline CDR1 SGHRS, CDR2 YFSETQ. The CDR3 spans 14 residues. Trimming stripped 0 bases from V and 5 bases from J, with 11 bases between. The CDR3: CASSLVGGGTEAFF. Written as DNA, the CDR3 is TGCGCCAGCAGCTTGGTGGGGGGAGGGACTGAAGCTTTCTTT.

This chain uses TRBV28 with TRBJ2-3; 8 bases line up with TRBD1. The CDR3 has 17 residues. Per germline, CDR1 MDHEN and CDR2 SYDVKM. The trim removed 5 bases at V and 2 bases at J, leaving 12 bases unmatched. CDR3 in DNA: TGTGCCAGCAGTGGTGGACAGGGCCTCACTGTCACAGATACGCAGTATTTT. It codes for CASSGGQGLTVTDTQYF.

The chain uses TRBV6-6 and TRBJ2-3, with D unclear. V lost 8 bases, J lost 2 bases, and 8 bases lay in between. There are 12 residues in the CDR3. Germline V gives CDR1 MNHNY, CDR2 SVGAGI (reference sequence). The CDR3 nucleotides read TGTGCCAGCCGGAGATTCACAGATACGCAGTATTTT. Its translation: CASRRFTDTQYF.

This chain links TRBV9 with TRBJ2-3; TRBD2 aligns across 9 bases. Germline loops: CDR1 SGDLS, CDR2 YYNGEE. V gave up 3 bases and J gave up 2 bases; unmatched junction bases: 7. This CDR3 is built from 16 residues. In DNA form, the CDR3 reads TGTGCCAGCAGCGAAGGACTAGCGTCCATCACAGATACGCAGTATTTT. Its protein is CASSEGLASITDTQYF.

The chain carries TRBV5-1 and TRBJ2-3; D is uncertain. The V gene's germline CDR1 is SGHRS and CDR2 YFSETQ. This CDR3 contains 15 residues. The ends were cut back, 4 bases at V and 2 bases at J, with 14 bases in the middle. CDR3 sequence (DNA): TGCGCCAGCAGCCCCACCCCAGGATACACAGATACGCAGTATTTT. It encodes CASSPTPGYTDTQYF.

Only one count was recorded for this clone. V usage is TRBV19 and J usage is TRBJ1-2, with 10 positions matching TRBD1. The CDR3 length is 15 residues. Germline V gives CDR1 LNHDA, CDR2 SQIVND (reference sequence). V trimming: 5 bases; J trimming: 4 bases; junction bases outside the gene matches: 7. The CDR3 reads CASSHRDRGGYGYTF. CDR3 sequence (DNA): TGTGCCAGTAGTCACCGGGACAGGGGAGGCTATGGCTACACCTTC.

V usage is TRBV4-3 and J usage is TRBJ2-1, with 9 bases aligning to TRBD1. The CDR3 has 17 amino acids. V was clipped by 4 bases and J by 5 bases; unmatched bases: 12. Germline CDR1 reads LGHNA; CDR2 reads YSLEER. CDR3 sequence reads: CASSPYIRDRANNEQFF. The CDR3 DNA reads TGCGCCAGCAGCCCGTACATCCGGGACAGGGCTAACAATGAGCAGTTCTTC.

V usage is TRBV9 and J usage is TRBJ2-1; no firm D call. V was clipped by 1 base and J by 5 bases, with 7 bases between them. Germline CDR1 reads SGDLS; CDR2 reads YYNGEE. The CDR3 totals 13 residues. In nucleotides, the CDR3 is TGTGCCAGCAGCGTAAGAGGTGACAATGAGCAGTTCTTC. Amino acids: CASSVRGDNEQFF.

The chain uses TRBV7-2 and TRBJ2-7; 7 positions match TRBD2. CDR1 and CDR2 (germline): SGHTA, FQGNSA. J lost 3 bases, V lost 1 base, and 3 bases had no gene match. This CDR3 has 14 amino acids. The CDR3 nucleotides read TGTGCCAGCAGCTTAGATGGGGGGGTCTACGAGCAGTACTTC. This codes for CASSLDGGVYEQYF.

The chain has TRBV28 and TRBJ2-7, with TRBD2 identical over 10 bases. V dropped 7 bases and J dropped 5; count of bases not matched to a gene: 14. In germline, CDR1 is MDHEN, CDR2 SYDVKM. The CDR3 contains 16 residues. CDR3 bases: TGTGCCAGCACTAAAATATCGGGACTAGCGTTCCACGAGCAGTACTTC. Protein: CASTKISGLAFHEQYF.

This clone showed up just once. The chain is built from TRBV19 and TRBJ2-3; D is perhaps TRBD1 (6 bases). The V gene lost 7 bases and the J gene lost 1 base, with 12 bases spanning the gap. The germline V gene encodes CDR1 LNHDA and CDR2 SQIVND (reference sequence). This CDR3 is 14 amino acids long. This CDR3 is CASKVSGGTDTQYF. The CDR3 DNA reads TGTGCCAGTAAGGTCTCAGGGGGCACAGATACGCAGTATTTT.

CDR3 residues: CASSLAGEKYNEQFF. The CDR3 region has the DNA TGTGCCAGCAGCTTAGCAGGAGAGAAATACAATGAGCAGTTCTTC. This rearrangement joins TRBV7-9 to TRBJ2-1; unclear D gene. The CDR3 loop spans 15 amino acids. Trimming shortened V by 0 bases and J by 4 bases, and 10 bases separated the two germline ends. Germline V CDR1 and CDR2: SEHNR, FQNEAQ (reference sequence).

The rearrangement links TRBV28 to TRBJ1-4; possible D gene TRBD1, 5 bases. V was trimmed by 5 bases and J by 3 bases, leaving 13 bases between them. The CDR3 totals 15 residues. The germline V gene encodes CDR1 MDHEN and CDR2 SYDVKM. CDR3 bases: TGTGCCAGCAGTATACGAAAAGGGGCTAATGAAAAACTGTTTTTT. Its translation is CASSIRKGANEKLFF.

Of note for this clone: One end of the junction does not line up with germline, which may come from a read error. The chain has TRBV7-7 and TRBJ2-3; 8 bases are shared with TRBD2. CDR3 size: 14 residues. CDR1 and CDR2 from the germline V gene are SSHAT and FNYEAQ (reference sequence). The CDR3 DNA reads TGTGCTAGCAGCCTTAGCGGGGGCACAGATACGCAGTATTTT. This codes for CASSLSGGTDTQYF.

This chain joins TRBV11-2 and TRBJ1-1, with 9 bases that match TRBD1. V lost 1 base to trimming and J lost 4 bases; unmatched junction nucleotides: 4. CDR1 is SGHAT and CDR2 is FQNNGV in the germline V gene. The CDR3 runs 15 residues. CDR3 nucleotide sequence: TGTGCCAGCAGCTTAGCACCGACAGGGGGCACTGAAGCTTTCTTT. Translation: CASSLAPTGGTEAFF.